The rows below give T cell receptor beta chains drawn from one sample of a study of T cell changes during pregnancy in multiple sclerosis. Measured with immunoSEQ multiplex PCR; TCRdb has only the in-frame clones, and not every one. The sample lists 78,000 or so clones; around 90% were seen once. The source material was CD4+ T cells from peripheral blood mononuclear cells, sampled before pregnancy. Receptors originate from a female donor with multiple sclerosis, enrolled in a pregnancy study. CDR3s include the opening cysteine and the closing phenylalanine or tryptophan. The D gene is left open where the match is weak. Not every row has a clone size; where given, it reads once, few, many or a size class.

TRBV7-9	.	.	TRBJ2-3	TGTGCCAGCAGCCCTAGGGGCCCCGATACGCAGTATTTT	CASSPRGPDTQYF
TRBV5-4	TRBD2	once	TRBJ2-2	TGTGCCAGCAGCTTGGTTAGCGGGACTTTCTACACCGGGGAGCTGTTTTTT	CASSLVSGTFYTGELFF
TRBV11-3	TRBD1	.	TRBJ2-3	TGTGCCAGCAGCTTAGTGGGACAGGTTACGCAGTATTTT	CASSLVGQVTQYF
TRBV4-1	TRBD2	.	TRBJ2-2	TGCGCCAGCAGCCAAGATCCCGGGGGGACCGGGGAGCTGTTTTTT	CASSQDPGGTGELFF
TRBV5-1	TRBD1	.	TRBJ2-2	TGCGCCAGCAGCTTCGACAGGGGAAGAACCGGGGAGCTGTTTTTT	CASSFDRGRTGELFF
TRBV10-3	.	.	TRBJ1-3	TGTGCCATCATGTACGGACAAGGAAACACCATATATTTT	CAIMYGQGNTIYF
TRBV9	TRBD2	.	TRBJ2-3	TGTGCCAGCAGCGTAGGGGGACTAGCGGGGGATACAGATACGCAGTATTTT	CASSVGGLAGDTDTQYF
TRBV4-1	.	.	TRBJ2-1	TGCGCCAGCAGAGGAACAGCGGTTTCGGGAGAGCAGTTCTTC	CASRGTAVSGEQFF
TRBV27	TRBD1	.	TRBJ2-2	TGTGCCAGCAGCCCAGACAGGGCCACCGGGGAGCTGTTTTTT	CASSPDRATGELFF
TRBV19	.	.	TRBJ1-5	TGTGCCAGTAGTATAGCCAGGGGCAATCAGCCCCAGCATTTT	CASSIARGNQPQHF
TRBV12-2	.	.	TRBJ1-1	TGTGCAAGTCGCTTAGAACCGGGACACACGAACACTGAAGCTTTCTTT	CASRLEPGHTNTEAFF
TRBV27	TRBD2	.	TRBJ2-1	TGTGCCAGCAGTTTGTGGGGCCAAAGCCAAAGCGGGGAGTTCTTC	CASSLWGQSQSGEFF
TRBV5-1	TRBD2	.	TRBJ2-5	TGCGCCAGCAGCTTGGCCAGTCTAGCGGGGACAGAGACCCAGTACTTC	CASSLASLAGTETQYF
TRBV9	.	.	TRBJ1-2	TGTGCCAGCAGCCCCACAGGGAATAGGGGCTACACCTTC	CASSPTGNRGYTF
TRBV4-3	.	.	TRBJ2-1	TGCGCCAGCAGCCAAGAAGTGCATACGGGGCAGTTCTTC	CASSQEVHTGQFF
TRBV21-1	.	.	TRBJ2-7	TGTGCCAGCAGCAAATGCGGTCCAAGGAAAGGCAAACCGGGACACCGATACGAGCAGTACTTC	CASSKCGPRKGKPGHRYEQYF
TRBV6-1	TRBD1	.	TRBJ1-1	TGTGCCAGCAGTGAAACAGGGGTTTCTGAAGCTTTCTTT	CASSETGVSEAFF
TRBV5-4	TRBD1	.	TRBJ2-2	TGTGCCAGCAGCTTGGGACAGGGGGTGAGCGCGAACACCGGGGAGCTGTTTTTT	CASSLGQGVSANTGELFF
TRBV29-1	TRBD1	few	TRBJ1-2	TGCAGCGTGGGACAGGTTCTTAACTATGGCTACACCTTC	CSVGQVLNYGYTF
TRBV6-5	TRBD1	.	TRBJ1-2	TGTGCCAGCAGGGGGACAGGAGGATTCTATGGCTACACCTTC	CASRGTGGFYGYTF
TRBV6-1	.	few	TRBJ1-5	TGTGCCAGCAAAGCGGGCAGCGCTCAGCCCCAGCATTTT	CASKAGSAQPQHF
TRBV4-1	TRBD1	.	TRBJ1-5	TGCGCCAGCAGCCAAGATGGGGACAGGGGCCCTTACAGCAATCAGCCCCAGCATTTT	CASSQDGDRGPYSNQPQHF
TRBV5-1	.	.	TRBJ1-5	TGCGCCAGCAGCCCCTTTAGCAATCAGCCCCAGCATTTT	CASSPFSNQPQHF
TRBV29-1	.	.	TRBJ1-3	TGCAGCGTTGCCGGCACTAACTCTGGAAACACCATATATTTT	CSVAGTNSGNTIYF
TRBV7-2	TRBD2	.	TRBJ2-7	TGTGCCAGCAGCTTACCCGGTAGCGGGAGAAGCTCCTACGAGCAGTACTTC	CASSLPGSGRSSYEQYF
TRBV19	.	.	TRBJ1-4	TGTGCCAGTAGTAGCGGGGTCAGGAATGAAAAACTGTTTTTT	CASSSGVRNEKLFF
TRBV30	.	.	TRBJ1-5	TGTGCCTGGAGTGGAGGGAACGGCAATCAGCCCCAGCATTTT	CAWSGGNGNQPQHF
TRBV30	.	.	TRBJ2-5	TGTGCCTGGATGATTAGCGGAGGGGAGACCCAGTACTTC	CAWMISGGETQYF
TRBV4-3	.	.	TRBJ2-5	TGCGCCAGCAGCCAAGATGGAGGAGGGTACCAAGAGACCCAGTACTTC	CASSQDGGGYQETQYF
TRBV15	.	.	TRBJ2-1	TGTGCCACCAGCAGGAAAACAGGGCAGCAGTTCTTC	CATSRKTGQQFF
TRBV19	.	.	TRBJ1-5	TGTGCCAGTAGTATCACGGGTTATCAGCCCCAGCATTTT	CASSITGYQPQHF
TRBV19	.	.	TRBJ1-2	TGTGCCAGTAGGGACGGTAGGGGCTATGGCTACACCTTC	CASRDGRGYGYTF
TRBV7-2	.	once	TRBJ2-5	TGTGCCAGCTCCCCCCTGTTTAGCGGACCAGAGACCCAGTACTTC	CASSPLFSGPETQYF
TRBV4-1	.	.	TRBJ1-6	TGCGCCAGCAGCCAAGGGAGGGAGCTCCTAGGTTCACCCCTCCACTTT	CASSQGRELLGSPLHF
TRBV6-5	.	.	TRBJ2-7	TGTGCCAGCAGGGTCGGTCAGGCGCCGTACGAGCAGTACTTC	CASRVGQAPYEQYF
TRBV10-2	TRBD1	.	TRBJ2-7	TGCGCCAGCAGTGCGGGACAGGTCTCCTACGAGCAGTACTTC	CASSAGQVSYEQYF
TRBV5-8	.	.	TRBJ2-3	TGTGCCAGCAGCAGGGGGTTTAGGTTCATAGATACGCAGTATTTT	CASSRGFRFIDTQYF
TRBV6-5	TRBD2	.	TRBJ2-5	TGTGCCAGCAGTTACGGGACTAGTAGGGAGACCCAGTACTTC	CASSYGTSRETQYF
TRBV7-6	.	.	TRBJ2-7	TGTGCCAGCAGCTTACGGGGTTACGAGCAGTACTTC	CASSLRGYEQYF
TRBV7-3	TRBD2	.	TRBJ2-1	TGTGCCAGCAGCCCCGGGGGGAATGTGAATGAGCAGTTCTTC	CASSPGGNVNEQFF